A selection of T cell receptor beta chains follows, all from one sample in a study of a mutant IDH1 vaccine in newly diagnosed glioma. Produced via immunoSEQ multiplex PCR; TCRdb's table is partial and in-frame only. The table has roughly 76,000 clones, 75% to 85% seen once; the top ten hold 2.2%. These receptors are not linked to any known antigen. The starting material was PBMCs, obtained from a glioma patient whose treatment included an IDH1 peptide vaccine. The origin of the receptors is a man aged 30-40 years with glioma. Some clones in this sample may be carry-over from other donors' samples. Both conserved end residues are part of each CDR3. D genes are given only for firm matches. Clone size is given for some rows only: seen once, a few or many times, or a class if the clone is expanded.

V gene	J gene	D gene	clone size	CDR3 protein	CDR3 DNA
TRBV11-3	TRBJ1-1	NA	NA	CASSLDRPGSEAFF	TGTGCCAGCAGCTTAGATCGGCCAGGGAGTGAAGCTTTCTTT
TRBV29-1	TRBJ2-7	NA	NA	CSVTYGFPYEQYF	TGCAGCGTCACGTACGGGTTTCCCTACGAGCAGTACTTC
TRBV5-4	TRBJ1-1	NA	NA	CASSFSGSGTEAFF	TGTGCCAGCAGCTTTTCGGGGAGTGGCACTGAAGCTTTCTTT
TRBV7-9	TRBJ1-1	NA	NA	CASSSDVPGKAFF	TGTGCCAGCAGCTCGGATGTGCCAGGAAAAGCTTTCTTT
TRBV2	TRBJ1-1	TRBD1	NA	CASRGTGQMSTEAFF	TGTGCCAGCAGGGGGACAGGGCAGATGAGCACTGAAGCTTTCTTT
TRBV5-4	TRBJ1-4	NA	NA	CASSVRQAHSTNEKLFF	TGTGCCAGCAGCGTTAGACAGGCTCATTCCACTAATGAAAAACTGTTTTTT
TRBV5-5	TRBJ1-2	NA	NA	CASSVQGTYGYTF	TGTGCCAGCAGCGTTCAGGGTACCTATGGCTACACCTTC
TRBV5-1	TRBJ1-2	TRBD1	NA	CASSLQGVNYGYTF	TGCGCCAGCAGCTTACAGGGGGTTAACTATGGCTACACCTTC
TRBV7-9	TRBJ1-2	NA	NA	CASSSGQNNYGYTF	TGTGCCAGCAGCTCCGGACAGAATAACTATGGCTACACCTTC
TRBV6-1	TRBJ2-5	TRBD1	once	CASSGTGVYQETQYF	TGTGCCAGCAGCGGGACAGGAGTATACCAAGAGACCCAGTACTTC
TRBV27	TRBJ2-6	NA	few	CASTSFGGANVLTF	TGTGCCAGCACATCCTTTGGGGGGGCCAACGTCCTGACTTTC
TRBV11-2	TRBJ1-3	TRBD1	NA	CASSSLQGALGNTIYF	TGTGCCAGCAGCTCGCTACAGGGGGCGCTTGGAAACACCATATATTTT
TRBV9	TRBJ2-1	TRBD2	NA	CASSPGLAFMNEQFF	TGTGCCAGCAGCCCAGGACTAGCCTTCATGAATGAGCAGTTCTTC
TRBV30	TRBJ2-2	NA	once	CAWRIGIGELFF	TGTGCCTGGAGGATAGGCATCGGGGAGCTGTTTTTT
TRBV28	TRBJ1-1	NA	NA	CASSLDYAGSAFF	TGTGCCAGCAGTTTGGATTATGCGGGATCGGCTTTCTTT
TRBV2	TRBJ1-1	NA	NA	CAAVRASRTEAFF	TGTGCCGCGGTCCGGGCCTCAAGGACTGAAGCTTTCTTT
TRBV14	TRBJ2-3	NA	few	CASSPFTDTQYF	TGTGCCAGCAGCCCCTTCACAGATACGCAGTATTTT
TRBV10-3	TRBJ1-1	NA	once	CAIRRGENTEAFF	TGTGCCATCAGGCGGGGAGAGAACACTGAAGCTTTCTTT
TRBV9	TRBJ1-2	NA	NA	CASSVGPLRGITMDGYTF	TGTGCCAGCAGCGTAGGCCCCCTCAGGGGAATAACTATGGATGGCTACACCTTC
TRBV18	TRBJ2-6	NA	NA	CASSPVAKIGANVLTF	TGTGCCAGCTCACCAGTTGCCAAAATCGGGGCCAACGTCCTGACTTTC
TRBV19	TRBJ2-2	TRBD1	NA	CASGQGITGELFF	TGTGCCAGCGGACAGGGCATCACCGGGGAGCTGTTTTTT
TRBV19	TRBJ1-5	NA	NA	CASTLSGEGQPQHF	TGTGCCAGTACCCTTTCGGGCGAAGGTCAGCCCCAGCATTTT
TRBV9	TRBJ1-2	NA	NA	CASSAWDSDGGYTF	TGTGCCAGCAGCGCTTGGGACTCGGATGGTGGCTACACCTTC
TRBV28	TRBJ1-2	TRBD1	NA	CASIRTGKTIYGYTF	TGTGCCAGCATCAGGACAGGAAAAACCATTTATGGCTACACCTTC
TRBV30	TRBJ1-3	NA	NA	CAWSVGDISGNTIYF	TGTGCCTGGAGTGTTGGGGACATCTCTGGAAACACCATATATTTT
TRBV7-6	TRBJ2-1	NA	NA	CASSSPYLARNEQFF	TGTGCCAGCAGCTCCCCTTATCTAGCCCGCAATGAGCAGTTCTTC
TRBV2	TRBJ2-5	TRBD1	NA	CASSPFGDRGRETQYF	TGTGCCAGCAGTCCCTTCGGGGACAGGGGGAGAGAGACCCAGTACTTC
TRBV6-5	TRBJ1-4	NA	NA	CASRGPAATNEKLFF	TGTGCCAGCAGGGGTCCAGCTGCAACTAATGAAAAACTGTTTTTT
TRBV4-3	TRBJ1-2	NA	NA	CASSQANEAVDGYTF	TGCGCCAGCAGCCAAGCCAATGAGGCAGTTGATGGCTACACCTTC
TRBV6-5	TRBJ2-5	NA	NA	CASRDGSQETQYF	TGTGCCAGCAGGGACGGTTCCCAAGAGACCCAGTACTTC
TRBV5-1	TRBJ1-1	NA	NA	CASALNPDTEAFF	TGCGCCAGCGCCCTTAACCCGGACACTGAAGCTTTCTTT
TRBV28	TRBJ2-2	NA	once	CASRRYRDTGELFF	TGTGCCAGCCGACGTTATAGAGACACCGGGGAGCTGTTTTTT
TRBV28	TRBJ2-1	NA	NA	CASSRSKNEQFF	TGTGCCAGCAGCCGTAGTAAAAATGAGCAGTTCTTC
TRBV6-5	TRBJ2-2	NA	NA	CASSWRGSTGELFF	TGTGCCAGCAGTTGGCGGGGTTCCACCGGGGAGCTGTTTTTT
TRBV2	TRBJ2-7	NA	NA	CASSGGFSETYEQYF	TGTGCCAGCAGTGGGGGTTTCAGCGAGACCTACGAGCAGTACTTC
TRBV18	TRBJ2-1	NA	few	CASSSRASQYNEQFF	TGTGCCAGCTCTTCCCGGGCCAGCCAGTACAATGAGCAGTTCTTC
TRBV27	TRBJ2-7	TRBD1	NA	CASSSRQGAIHEQYF	TGTGCCAGCAGTTCCCGACAGGGGGCAATCCACGAGCAGTACTTC
TRBV2	TRBJ2-7	NA	NA	CASSEAGDFSYEQYF	TGTGCCAGCAGTGAAGCTGGGGACTTCTCCTACGAGCAGTACTTC